The clone carrying this TCR beta chain was observed a single time. One end of the junction fails to match germline, which may point to a read error. Clones were read by immunoSEQ multiplex PCR, and TCRdb kept only the in-frame ones, dropping some. The sample lists about 350,000 clones, about 90% occurring once. The data were taken from a study of blood T cell repertoires in COVID-19. Per the germline V gene, CDR1 is SNHLY and CDR2 is FYNNEI. CDR3 length: 11 amino acids. The chain links TRBV2 to TRBJ1-5; D is uncertain. The source of this sequence is a woman aged 18-29 years who had recovered from COVID-19. The sample was peripheral blood. CDR3 amino acids: CASSETQAQHF. In nucleotides, the CDR3 is TGTGCCAGCAGTGAAACTCAGGCCCAGCATTTT.